The clone carrying this T cell receptor (beta chain) was seen repeatedly, ten times or more. This specimen comes from a study of early T cells in non-severe SARS-CoV-2 infection. Study-wide context: Chains stayed unpaired after sequencing of bulk RNA from unsorted whole blood.

V shed 5 bases and J 4 bases; nucleotides not matched to a gene: 7. Germline V gene data show CDR1 as SGHTA and CDR2 as FQGNSA. This CDR3 is built from 14 residues. Unique molecular identifiers were added to individual cDNA molecules. Each CDR3 protein is one row after TCRdb ran MiXCR on the 5' RACE reads. The data show tens of thousands of distinct CDR3 sequences, around 9.1% seen once. The sequence derives from an adult who was a healthcare worker with PCR-confirmed SARS-CoV-2 infection or an uninfected control (not recorded which). The chain joins TRBV7-2 to TRBJ2-5, with 7 nucleotides matching TRBD2. Sequenced input: whole blood. The CDR3 sequence: CASSLRWGGETQYF. In DNA, the CDR3 is TGTGCCAGCAGCCTACGCTGGGGGGGAGAGACCCAGTACTTC.